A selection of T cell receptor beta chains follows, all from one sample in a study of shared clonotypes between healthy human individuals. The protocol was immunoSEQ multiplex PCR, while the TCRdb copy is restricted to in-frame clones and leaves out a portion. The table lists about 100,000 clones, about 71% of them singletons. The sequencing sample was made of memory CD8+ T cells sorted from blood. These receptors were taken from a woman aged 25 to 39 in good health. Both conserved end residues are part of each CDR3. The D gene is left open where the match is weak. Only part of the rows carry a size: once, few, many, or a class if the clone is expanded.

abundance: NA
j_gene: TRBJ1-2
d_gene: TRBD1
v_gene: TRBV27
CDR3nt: TGTGCCAGCAGTCCCTCCCTTCAGGGGGCCAGGACATTC
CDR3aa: CASSPSLQGARTF

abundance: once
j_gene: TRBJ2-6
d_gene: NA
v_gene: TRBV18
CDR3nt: TGTGCCAGCTCATCCGGTGGGGCCTCCTGGGTAGCTGGGGCCAACGTCCTGACTTTC
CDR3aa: CASSSGGASWVAGANVLTF

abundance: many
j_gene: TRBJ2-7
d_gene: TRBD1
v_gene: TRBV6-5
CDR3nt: TGTGCCAGCAGTTACGCAGCACAGGGGTCCTACGAGCAGTACTTC
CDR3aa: CASSYAAQGSYEQYF

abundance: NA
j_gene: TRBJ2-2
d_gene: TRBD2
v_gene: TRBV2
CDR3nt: TGTGCAGCACAAGGACTAGCGGACCAACCGAACACCGGGGAGCTGTTTTTT
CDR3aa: CAAQGLADQPNTGELFF

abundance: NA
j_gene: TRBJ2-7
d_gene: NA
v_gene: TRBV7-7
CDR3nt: TGTGCCAGCAGGGAGACACCCCACTCCTACGAGCAGTACTTC
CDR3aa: CASRETPHSYEQYF

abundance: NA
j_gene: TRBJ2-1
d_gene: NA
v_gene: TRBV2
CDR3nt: TGTGCCAGCAGTGAATCGTCCGCCACCACAAGGGAGCAGTTCTTC
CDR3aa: CASSESSATTREQFF

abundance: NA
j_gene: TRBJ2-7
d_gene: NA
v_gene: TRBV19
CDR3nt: TGTGCCAGTAGTATTGGAGCGGCGGTATACGAGCAGTACTTC
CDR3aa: CASSIGAAVYEQYF

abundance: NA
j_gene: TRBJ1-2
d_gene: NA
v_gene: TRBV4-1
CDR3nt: TGCGCCAGCAGCCAAGGGACCGGGGGGGCTAGCGGCTACACCTTC
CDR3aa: CASSQGTGGASGYTF

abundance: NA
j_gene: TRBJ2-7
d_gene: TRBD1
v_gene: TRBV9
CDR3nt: TGTGCCAGCAGTAGGACAGGGGGCAGCTACGAGCAGTACTTC
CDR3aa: CASSRTGGSYEQYF

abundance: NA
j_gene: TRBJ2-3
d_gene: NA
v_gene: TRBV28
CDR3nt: TGTGCCAGCAGTTTACTCTTCCCGGGAGACTCCACAGATACGCAGTATTTT
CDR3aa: CASSLLFPGDSTDTQYF

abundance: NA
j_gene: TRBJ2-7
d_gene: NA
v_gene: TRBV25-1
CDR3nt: TGTGCCAGCAGTGAATCGGCCGGGGGCGAGCAGTACTTC
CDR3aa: CASSESAGGEQYF

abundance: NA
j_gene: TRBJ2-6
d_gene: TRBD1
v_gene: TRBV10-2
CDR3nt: TGCGCCAGCAGTCCCGGGACAGGTATCTCCTCTGGGGCCAACGTCCTGACTTTC
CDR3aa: CASSPGTGISSGANVLTF

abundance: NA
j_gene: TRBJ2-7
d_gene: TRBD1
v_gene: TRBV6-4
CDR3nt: TGTGCCAGCACCGACAGGGCGACGGACTACGAGCAGTACTTC
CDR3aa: CASTDRATDYEQYF

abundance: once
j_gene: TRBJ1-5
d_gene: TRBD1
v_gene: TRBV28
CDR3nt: TGTGCCAGCAGGGAGGGTAGACAGGGGGAATATCAGCCCCAGCATTTT
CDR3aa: CASREGRQGEYQPQHF

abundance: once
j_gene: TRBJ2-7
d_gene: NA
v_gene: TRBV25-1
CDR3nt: TGTGCCAGCAGTGGGGACGACAGAAACTACGAGCAGTACTTC
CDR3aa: CASSGDDRNYEQYF

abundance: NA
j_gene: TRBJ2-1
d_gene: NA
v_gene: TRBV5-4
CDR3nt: TGTGCCAGCAGCTTGGGCTCAGGGCCCTACAATGAGCAGTTCTTC
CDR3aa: CASSLGSGPYNEQFF

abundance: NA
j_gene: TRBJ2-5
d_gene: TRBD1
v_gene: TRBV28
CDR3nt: TGTGCCAGCAGTTCATCCGACAGGGTAGAGACCCAGTACTTC
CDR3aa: CASSSSDRVETQYF

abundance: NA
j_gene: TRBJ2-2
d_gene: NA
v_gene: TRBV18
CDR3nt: TGTGCCAGCTCACCAGCAGGGGAGCGGTTACCCACCGGGGAGCTGTTTTTT
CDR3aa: CASSPAGERLPTGELFF

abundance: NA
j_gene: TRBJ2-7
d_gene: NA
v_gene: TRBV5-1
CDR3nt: TGCGCCAGCACTATGGGGGCAGGCCGAAATTACGAGCAGTACTTC
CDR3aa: CASTMGAGRNYEQYF

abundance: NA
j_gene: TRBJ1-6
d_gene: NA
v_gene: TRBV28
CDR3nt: TGTGCCAGCAGTCCCTTTCGGGGAAGTAATTCACCCCTCCACTTT
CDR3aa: CASSPFRGSNSPLHF

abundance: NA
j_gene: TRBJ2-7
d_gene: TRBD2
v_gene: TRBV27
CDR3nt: TGTGCCAGCAGTAAAACCGGGACTCTTCCGTGGGTAGCGGGAGTTGGAATCTACGAGCAGTACTTC
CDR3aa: CASSKTGTLPWVAGVGIYEQYF

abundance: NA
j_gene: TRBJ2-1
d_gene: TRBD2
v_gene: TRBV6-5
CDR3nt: TGTGCCAGCAGTTACTCCTTCAGCGGGAACAATGAGCAGTTCTTC
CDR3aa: CASSYSFSGNNEQFF

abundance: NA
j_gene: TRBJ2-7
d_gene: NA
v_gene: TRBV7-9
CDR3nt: TGTGCCAGCAGCCGGAATTCCTACGAGCAGTACTTC
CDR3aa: CASSRNSYEQYF

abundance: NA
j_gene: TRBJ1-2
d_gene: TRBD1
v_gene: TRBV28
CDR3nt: TGTGCCAGCAGTGTGACAGGGCCAGCTAACTATGGCTACACCTTC
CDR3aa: CASSVTGPANYGYTF

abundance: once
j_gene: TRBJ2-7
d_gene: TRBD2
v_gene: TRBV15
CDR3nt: TGTGCCACCAGCAGAGATCGAGGGAGGGGCTACGAGCAGTACTTC
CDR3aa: CATSRDRGRGYEQYF

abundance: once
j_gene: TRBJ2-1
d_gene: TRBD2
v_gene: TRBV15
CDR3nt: TGTGCCACCAGCACAACTAGCGCCGGCCTCTCCTACAATGAGCAGTTCTTC
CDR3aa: CATSTTSAGLSYNEQFF

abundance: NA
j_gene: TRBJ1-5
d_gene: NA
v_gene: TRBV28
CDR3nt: TGTGCCAGCGGATACACCCAGCCCCAGCATTTT
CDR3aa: CASGYTQPQHF

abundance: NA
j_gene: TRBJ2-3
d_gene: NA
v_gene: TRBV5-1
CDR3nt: TGCGCCAGCAGCACACGAGATGGCTCAGCAGATACGCAGTATTTT
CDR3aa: CASSTRDGSADTQYF

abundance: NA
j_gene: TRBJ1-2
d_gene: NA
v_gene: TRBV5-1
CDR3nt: TGCGCCAGCAGCTCGGGGGATTCTGGCTACACCTTC
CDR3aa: CASSSGDSGYTF

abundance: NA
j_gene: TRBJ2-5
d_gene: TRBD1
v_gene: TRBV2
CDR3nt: TGTGCCAGCAGTGAGACAGGGGGCGTGGAGACCCAGTACTTC
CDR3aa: CASSETGGVETQYF

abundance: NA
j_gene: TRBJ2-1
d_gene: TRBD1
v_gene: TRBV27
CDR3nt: TGTGCCAGCAAGACAGGGTTAAAAAAATCCTACAATGAGCAGTTCTTC
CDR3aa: CASKTGLKKSYNEQFF

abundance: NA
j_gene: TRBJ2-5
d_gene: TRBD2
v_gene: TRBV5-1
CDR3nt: TGCGCCAGCAGCTTGGAGGCGGGAGATAACTTGGGGGAGACCCAGTACTTC
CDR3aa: CASSLEAGDNLGETQYF

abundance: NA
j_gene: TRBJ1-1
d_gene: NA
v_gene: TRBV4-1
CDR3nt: TGCGCCAGCAGCCGATCCAGGAATTTCGCTGAAGCTTTCTTT
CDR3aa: CASSRSRNFAEAFF

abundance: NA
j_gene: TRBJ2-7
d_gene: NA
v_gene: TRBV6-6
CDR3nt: TGTGCCAGCAGTGGGGACCTTGCCTACGAGCAGTACTTC
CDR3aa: CASSGDLAYEQYF

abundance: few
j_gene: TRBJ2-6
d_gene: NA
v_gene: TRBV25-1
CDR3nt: TGTGCCAGCAGTGAGCCTGCGTGGGATGGGGCCAACGTCCTGACTTTC
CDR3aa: CASSEPAWDGANVLTF

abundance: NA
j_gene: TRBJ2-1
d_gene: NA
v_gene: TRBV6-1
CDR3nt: TGTGCCAGCAGTGAAAGGAGGGAGGCCTACAATGAGCAGTTCTTC
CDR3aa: CASSERREAYNEQFF

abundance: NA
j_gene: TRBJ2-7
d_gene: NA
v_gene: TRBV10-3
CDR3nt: TGTGCCATCAGTGAAAGACGGAGGGGCGCCTACGAGCAGTACTTC
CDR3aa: CAISERRRGAYEQYF

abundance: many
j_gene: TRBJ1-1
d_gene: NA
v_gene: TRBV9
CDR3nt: TGTGCCAGCAGCGTAGCTTGGGGAACGGCTGAAGCTTTCTTT
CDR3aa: CASSVAWGTAEAFF

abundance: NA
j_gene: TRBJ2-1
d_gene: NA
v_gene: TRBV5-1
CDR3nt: TGCGCCAGCAGCTTGTTTGGGACTGTGCCCCATGAGCAGTTCTTC
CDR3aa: CASSLFGTVPHEQFF